A selection of T cell receptor beta chains follows, all from one sample in a study of blood T cell repertoires in COVID-19. Generated by immunoSEQ multiplex PCR, the TCRdb table keeps only in-frame clones and is missing some. The repertoire holds 200,000 to 300,000 clones, about 91% seen once, with 2.5% to 3% in the top ten. Sample: PBMCs or T cells enriched from blood (not recorded which). Receptors originate from a woman aged 25 to 39 with acute COVID-19. Both conserved end residues are part of each CDR3. D genes are given only for firm matches.

D | J | V | DNA | CDR3
NA | TRBJ1-5 | TRBV6-1 | TGTGCCAGCAGTGAAGCCCCAGGGGGCAATCAGCCCCAGCATTTT | CASSEAPGGNQPQHF
NA | TRBJ1-4 | TRBV3-1/TRBV3-2 | TGTGCCAGCAGCCCGACAGTGAGCTCTAATGAAAAACTGTTTTTT | CASSPTVSSNEKLFF
NA | TRBJ1-2 | TRBV14 | TGTGCCAGCAGCCAACACCGGGACACCTGGACCGGCTATGGCTACACCTTC | CASSQHRDTWTGYGYTF
NA | TRBJ1-1 | TRBV29-1 | TGCAGCGCTGGTAACTGGAACACTGAAGCTTTCTTT | CSAGNWNTEAFF
NA | TRBJ1-3 | TRBV25-1 | TGTGCCAGCAGTGATAATCTCTCTGGAAACACCATATATTTT | CASSDNLSGNTIYF
TRBD2 | TRBJ2-5 | TRBV18 | TGTGCCAGCTCACCATCCGGGGGGGCCCAGTACTTC | CASSPSGGAQYF
TRBD2 | TRBJ2-5 | TRBV7-2 | TGTGCCAGCAGCTACGGCTTTGGGGGGGGAGGGGAGACCCAGTACTTC | CASSYGFGGGGETQYF
TRBD1 | TRBJ1-2 | TRBV5-1 | TGCGCCAGCAGTGACCGGGACAGGGGGCTTTATGGCTACACCTTC | CASSDRDRGLYGYTF
NA | TRBJ2-2 | TRBV14 | TGTGCCAGCAGCCACCTACTAAGCACCGGGGAGCTGTTTTTT | CASSHLLSTGELFF
TRBD1 | TRBJ2-1 | TRBV9 | TGTGCCAGCAGCGTCGGACAGGGGAACATGCACGGTCAGTTCTTC | CASSVGQGNMHGQFF
NA | TRBJ1-1 | TRBV6-5 | TGTGCCAGCTTCCTTGGGGGAGGGACCTCCACTGAAGCTTTCTTT | CASFLGGGTSTEAFF
TRBD1 | TRBJ2-2 | TRBV27 | TGTGCCAGCGTTGGGTCTGGGACAGGGGGTATCGGGGAGCTGTTTTTT | CASVGSGTGGIGELFF
NA | TRBJ1-2 | TRBV7-2 | TGTGCCAGCAGCTTAGCGCAAGACAGCTCCTATGGCTACACCTTC | CASSLAQDSSYGYTF
NA | TRBJ2-6 | TRBV3-1/TRBV3-2 | TGTGCCAGCAGCCAAGATGGAGGGATCGGGGCCAACGTCCTGACTTTC | CASSQDGGIGANVLTF
NA | TRBJ2-2 | TRBV6-5 | TGTGCCAGCAGTTATGGACAGCAAAACGGGGAGCTGTTTTTT | CASSYGQQNGELFF
TRBD1 | TRBJ2-7 | TRBV4-1 | TGCGCCAGCAGCCAAGTGCGGACAGGGGGCGAGCAGTACTTC | CASSQVRTGGEQYF
NA | TRBJ1-2 | TRBV27 | TGTGCCAGCGCCCCCGGACAGAACTATGGCTACACCTTC | CASAPGQNYGYTF
NA | TRBJ1-1 | TRBV29-1 | TGCAGCGCCCTGCCGTGGGGGGACACTGAAGCTTTCTTT | CSALPWGDTEAFF
TRBD1 | TRBJ1-1 | TRBV19 | TGTGCCAGTAGTTTGGACAGGAGAGTTGACACTGAAGCTTTCTTT | CASSLDRRVDTEAFF
NA | TRBJ1-1 | TRBV7-9 | TGTGCCAGCAGCTTAAATCAGATTAGAGGGTCTGAAGCTTTCTTT | CASSLNQIRGSEAFF